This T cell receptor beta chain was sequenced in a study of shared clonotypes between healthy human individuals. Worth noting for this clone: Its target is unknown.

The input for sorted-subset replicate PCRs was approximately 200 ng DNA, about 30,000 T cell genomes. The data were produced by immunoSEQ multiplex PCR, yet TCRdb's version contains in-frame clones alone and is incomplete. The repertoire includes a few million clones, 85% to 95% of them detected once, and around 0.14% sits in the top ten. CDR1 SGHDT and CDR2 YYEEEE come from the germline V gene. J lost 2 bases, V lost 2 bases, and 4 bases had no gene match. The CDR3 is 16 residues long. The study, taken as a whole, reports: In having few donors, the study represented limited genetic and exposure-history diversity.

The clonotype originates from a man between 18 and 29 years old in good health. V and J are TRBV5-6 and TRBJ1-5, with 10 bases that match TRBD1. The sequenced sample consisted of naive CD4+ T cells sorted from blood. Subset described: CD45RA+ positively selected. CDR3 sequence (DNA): TGTGCCAGCAGCTTCAGGGACAGGGGTGGCAATCAGCCCCAGCATTTT. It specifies CASSFRDRGGNQPQHF.